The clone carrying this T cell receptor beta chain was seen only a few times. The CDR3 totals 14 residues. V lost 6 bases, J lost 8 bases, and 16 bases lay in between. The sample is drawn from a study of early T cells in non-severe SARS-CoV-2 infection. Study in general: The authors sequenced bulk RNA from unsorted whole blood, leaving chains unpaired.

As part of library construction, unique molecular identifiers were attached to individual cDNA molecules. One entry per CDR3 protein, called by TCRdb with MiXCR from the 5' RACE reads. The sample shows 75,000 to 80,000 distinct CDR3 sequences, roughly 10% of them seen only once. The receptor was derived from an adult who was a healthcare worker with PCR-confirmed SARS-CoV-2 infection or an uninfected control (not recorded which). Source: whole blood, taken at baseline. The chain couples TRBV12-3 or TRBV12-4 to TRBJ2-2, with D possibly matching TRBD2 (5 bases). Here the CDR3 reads CASSKKTSRGELFF. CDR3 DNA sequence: TGTGCCAGCAGCAAGAAAACTAGTAGGGGGGAGCTGTTTTTT.